The present TCR beta chain was sequenced within a study of regulatory T cells in long-lasting Graves disease. Findings and caveats of the study: Not thyroid tissue but only peripheral blood was studied.

Arm-PCR with iRepertoire HTBI primers amplified the CDR3 regions for these TCR beta libraries. Each CDR3 protein gets one entry after TCRdb re-called the multiplex PCR reads with MiXCR. This sample has approximately 400,000 distinct CDR3 sequences, with approximately 25% found just once. In regard to this clonotype: Antigen specificity is unknown. A single base separates this from a much larger clone, so it may be a read error.

Germline V gene sequence: CDR1 SNHLY, CDR2 FYNNEI. Trimming shortened V by 5 bases and J by 5 bases, and 15 bases separated the two germline ends. The CDR3 is made up of 14 amino acids. Time point of the sample: persistent/refractory GD, antithyroid drugs over 5 years with positive TRAb. With RNA extracted from PBMCs as input, the TCR library was made. This receptor was taken from a woman between 40 and 55 years old with Graves disease. The source was peripheral blood mononuclear cells (PBMCs), collected when the disease was refractory, from a patient treated with antithyroid drugs. V and J are TRBV2 and TRBJ1-2; D is undetermined. This CDR3 is CASSPEETTYGYTF. Written as DNA, the CDR3 is TGTGCCAGCAGTCCCGAGGAAACAACTTATGGCTACACCTTC.